This T cell receptor (beta chain) was observed in a study of blood T cells in healthy people across ages. The CDR3 sequence is 16 residues long. In germline, CDR1 is DFQATT, CDR2 SNEGSKA (reference sequence). The V segment lost 1 base and the J segment 5 bases; nucleotides outside the gene matches: 12. Total RNA, at least 5 micrograms per sample, came from PBMCs. Combining a sample-barcoded 5' primer with a J-beta primer mix, a second PCR ran for roughly 6 to 12 cycles. Each TCR beta cDNA got a 12-nucleotide random molecular identifier. MiXCR, run by TCRdb on the 5' RACE reads, gives a single entry per CDR3 protein. The repertoire holds some 920,000 distinct CDR3 sequences, with 51% as singletons. Study outcomes and limitations: Naive CD4+ cells and diversity were both higher in long-lived donors than in aged donors.

This clonotype was observed a handful of times. Its antigen remains unidentified. Sequencing was performed on blood. The clonotype originates from a woman aged 55-70 years in good health. The chain combines TRBV20-1 with TRBJ2-5; 8 bases agree with TRBD2. CDR3 amino acids: CSARVPFGRARETQYF. The CDR3 DNA sequence: TGCAGTGCTAGAGTCCCTTTCGGGAGGGCCAGGGAGACCCAGTACTTC.